Shown below are 27 T cell receptor beta chains from a single sample sequenced in a study of shared clonotypes between healthy human individuals. The repertoire was sequenced with immunoSEQ multiplex PCR; TCRdb's copy has only in-frame clones and lacks some. This sample carries some 500,000 clones, roughly 95% of them seen once, and the ten largest clones take 0.06%. Input material: naive CD4+ T cells sorted from blood. Subset of the sample: CD45RA+ positively selected. The source is a woman between 25 and 40 years old in good health.

This clone was seen more than once but under ten times. J is TRBJ2-7 and V is TRBV10-3; 9 bases match TRBD1. The CDR3 contains 12 residues. With V trimmed by 11 bases and J by 1 base, 3 bases remained unmatched. CDR1 and CDR2 from the germline V gene are ENHRY and SYGVKD. This CDR3 reads CAVGQGSYEQYF. In DNA form, the CDR3 reads TGTGCCGTTGGACAGGGGTCCTACGAGCAGTACTTC.

The chain employs TRBV27 and TRBJ2-7; TRBD2 aligns across 8 bases. Germline lookup yields CDR1 MNHEY and CDR2 SMNVEV (reference sequence). The CDR3 covers 16 residues. The ends lost 5 bases at V and 6 bases at J; junction bases unmatched: 15. The DNA of the CDR3 is TGTGCCAGCAGTCCCACCCGGGGGGGAACCGCTCTCGAGCAGTACTTC. This codes for CASSPTRGGTALEQYF.

The chain couples TRBV29-1 to TRBJ1-1; D possibly corresponds to TRBD1 (5 bases). This CDR3 region has 12 residues. Germline V gene lookup returns CDR1 SQVTM and CDR2 ANQGSEA. V was clipped by 4 bases and J by 10 bases, with 16 bases between them. The CDR3 nucleotides are TGCAGCGTTGTAGGGACCGGGGGAAGAGCTTTCTTT. Protein: CSVVGTGGRAFF.

The chain has TRBV19 and TRBJ1-2; 10 bases fit TRBD1. This CDR3 has 13 amino acids. The germline gives CDR1 LNHDA, CDR2 SQIVND (reference sequence). J was trimmed by 5 bases and V by 7 bases; bases with no gene match: 4. The CDR3 protein is CASKPGQGYGYTF. The DNA for the CDR3 is TGTGCCAGTAAGCCGGGACAGGGGTATGGCTACACCTTC.

This clone was observed once. The genes are TRBV6-6 and TRBJ1-1; TRBD1 might be the D (5 bases). CDR1 and CDR2 from the germline V gene are MNHNY and SVGAGI (reference sequence). Between the trimmed V and J ends, which lost 0 bases and 9 bases, there was a span of 14 bases. The CDR3 has 14 amino acids. CDR3 nucleotide sequence: TGTGCCAGCAGTTACTCGACAGACATCCAGCAAGCTTTCTTT. Translating gives CASSYSTDIQQAFF.

For the CDR3, the DNA is TGTGCCAGCAGTTTATTGATTGGGCAGGACCACTCTGGGGCCAACGTCCTGACTTTC. Its protein is CASSLLIGQDHSGANVLTF. The rearrangement uses TRBV27 and TRBJ2-6; D unresolved. Germline CDR1 and CDR2: MNHEY and SMNVEV (reference sequence). The CDR3 covers 19 residues. Trimming cost V 1 base and J 0 bases, with 16 bases left between them.

About this clone itself: The sample carries other DNA sequences with the same CDR3. The V gene is TRBV5-6, the J gene TRBJ2-7; 10 positions match TRBD1. The CDR3 spans 13 residues. V trimming: 4 bases; J trimming: 5 bases; junction bases outside the gene matches: 3. Germline V gene data show CDR1 as SGHDT and CDR2 as YYEEEE. The CDR3 nucleotides read TGTGCCAGCAGCCGGGACAGGGGTCACGAGCAGTACTTC. Its translation is CASSRDRGHEQYF. The variable domain in full, completed from reference TRBV5-6 and TRBJ2-7, reads DAGVTQSPTHLIKTRGQQVTLRCSPKSGHDTVSWYQQALGQGPQFIFQYYEEEERQRGNFPDRFSGHQFPNYSSELNVNALLLGDSALYLCASSRDRGHEQYFGPGTRLTVT.

The chain couples TRBV7-9 to TRBJ2-3, with 15 positions matching TRBD2. The trim removed 5 bases at V and 5 bases at J, leaving 5 bases unmatched. The V gene's germline CDR1 is SEHNR and CDR2 FQNEAQ (reference sequence). The CDR3 length is 16 residues. The DNA of the CDR3 is TGTGCCAGCAGCCAGAGGACTAGCGGGAGGGGAGATACGCAGTATTTT. Translation: CASSQRTSGRGDTQYF.

This chain joins TRBV21-1 and TRBJ1-5; TRBD1, as called in the table, went unchecked against the DNA. TRBV21-1 is shown as a pseudogene. The CDR3 has 18 amino acids. As DNA, the CDR3 is TGTGCCAGCAGCAAAGGGCAGGGGGCGGAAATTTTAAATCAGCCCCAGCATTTT. It codes for CASSKGQGAEILNQPQHF.

This CDR3 reads CASSLSRAHEQYF. The DNA of the CDR3 is TGTGCCAGCAGCTTGTCCAGGGCACACGAGCAGTACTTC. The V call is TRBV5-6, the J call TRBJ2-7, with TRBD1 as a possible D gene (5 bases). Between the trimmed V and J ends, which lost 1 base and 5 bases, there was a span of 10 bases. This CDR3 comprises 13 residues. Germline values: CDR1 SGHDT, CDR2 YYEEEE.

The gene calls are TRBV28 and TRBJ1-5; 9 bases map to TRBD1. From germline, CDR1 is MDHEN and CDR2 SYDVKM. V gave up 7 bases and J gave up 0 bases; unmatched junction bases: 13. This CDR3 is 18 amino acids long. This chain's CDR3 is CASNPYRDRAYSNQPQHF. Written as DNA, the CDR3 is TGTGCCAGCAATCCATACCGGGACAGGGCCTATAGCAATCAGCCCCAGCATTTT.

Concerning this clone itself: Other DNA variants within this sample encode the same CDR3. The chain couples TRBV2 to TRBJ2-7; the match to TRBD2 covers 11 bases. CDR3 length: 12 amino acids. Germline V gene sequence: CDR1 SNHLY, CDR2 FYNNEI. With 6 bases clipped from V and 6 bases from J, the junction kept 1 base outside the gene matches. CDR3 amino acids: CASRLAGVEQYF. The CDR3 DNA reads as TGTGCCAGCAGACTAGCGGGAGTCGAGCAGTACTTC.

This rearrangement joins TRBV15 to TRBJ1-2, with D maybe TRBD1 (6 bases). CDR1 is LNHNV, CDR2 YYDKDF, per germline (reference sequence). This CDR3 spans 15 amino acids. Trimming pared 0 bases from V and 7 bases from J, leaving 15 bases between. CDR3 coding DNA: TGTGCCACCAGCAGAGACTTAGGGGGGGCGGGTGGCTACACCTTC. Its translation: CATSRDLGGAGGYTF.

This chain's CDR3 is CASTTVGGQETQYF. CDR3 bases: TGCGCCAGCACCACTGTGGGGGGGCAAGAGACCCAGTACTTC. The V gene is TRBV5-1, the J gene TRBJ2-5, with 7 bases fitting TRBD2. The CDR3 is made up of 14 amino acids. J gave up 2 bases and V 6 bases, and 7 bases lay outside the gene matches. From germline, CDR1 is SGHRS and CDR2 YFSETQ.

This chain connects TRBV18 to TRBJ1-1; D uncertain. V was pared by 1 base and J by 0 bases, with 18 bases between. Germline V gives CDR1 KGHSH, CDR2 LQKENI. This CDR3 has 18 amino acids. In nucleotides, the CDR3 is TGTGCCAGCTCACCACGCGTAACCGGGTCAGCGATGAACACTGAAGCTTTCTTT. As protein: CASSPRVTGSAMNTEAFF.

This chain connects TRBV7-9 to TRBJ1-4, with D uncertain. The germline V and J ends were trimmed by 5 bases and 5 bases, with 9 bases remaining between them. Per germline, CDR1 SEHNR and CDR2 FQNEAQ (reference sequence). The CDR3 length is 13 residues. The CDR3 is CASSGPANEKLFF. The CDR3 DNA follows: TGTGCCAGCAGCGGCCCCGCGAATGAAAAACTGTTTTTT.

The chain couples TRBV6-1 to TRBJ2-1; 8 bases are shared with TRBD1. V lost 7 bases to trimming and J lost 2 bases; unmatched junction nucleotides: 7. This CDR3 region has 15 residues. Looked up from germline, CDR1 is MNHNS and CDR2 is SASEGT. The CDR3 DNA reads TGTGCCAGCACCGGGGACAGGCAAACCTACAATGAGCAGTTCTTC. The encoded protein is CASTGDRQTYNEQFF.

The V call is TRBV28, the J call TRBJ1-5; D unclear. V was pared by 2 bases and J by 9 bases, with 8 bases between. The CDR3 runs 12 residues. Germline V gene sequence: CDR1 MDHEN, CDR2 SYDVKM. The CDR3 DNA reads as TGTGCCAGCAGTTTACTATTGCGGCCCCAGCATTTT. This encodes CASSLLLRPQHF.

The J gene is TRBJ2-7, the V gene TRBV5-4; TRBD2 matches 8 bases. The CDR3 spans 13 residues. CDR1 and CDR2 (germline): SGHNT, YYREEE (reference sequence). V lost 3 bases and J lost 3; bases outside the gene matches: 2. CDR3 amino acids: CASSSGGVYEQYF. CDR3 DNA sequence: TGTGCCAGCAGCTCCGGGGGGGTCTACGAGCAGTACTTC.

The CDR3 bases are TGTGCCAGCAGCCCCGGGCCAACCAACTACGAGCAGTACTTC. This gives the protein CASSPGPTNYEQYF. This sequence joins TRBV7-2 and TRBJ2-7; D unresolved. This CDR3 has 14 amino acids. V was shortened by 5 bases and J by 3 bases, with 14 bases between the two germline ends. Germline V gene lookup returns CDR1 SGHTA and CDR2 FQGNSA.

The chain is built from TRBV28 and TRBJ2-1; the D gene could be TRBD1 or TRBD2 (5 bases each). Germline values: CDR1 MDHEN, CDR2 SYDVKM. V gave up 6 bases and J gave up 6 bases, with 15 bases separating them. CDR3 length: 14 amino acids. This CDR3 is CASSSGHPANEQFF. As DNA, the CDR3 is TGTGCCAGCAGCTCGGGGCACCCAGCCAATGAGCAGTTCTTC. The variable domain in full, completed from reference TRBV28 and TRBJ2-1, reads DVKVTQSSRYLVKRTGEKVFLECVQDMDHENMFWYRQDPGLGLRLIYFSYDVKMKEKGDIPEGYSVSREKKERFSLILESASTNQTSMYLCASSSGHPANEQFFGPGTRLTVL.

The chain employs TRBV18 and TRBJ2-5, with TRBD1 matching 9 bases. Germline V gene lookup returns CDR1 KGHSH and CDR2 LQKENI. V dropped 5 bases and J dropped 5; count of bases not matched to a gene: 12. The CDR3 is 16 amino acids. The CDR3 region has the DNA TGTGCCAGCTCAAACCGACAGGGGGTGTCTATTGAGACCCAGTACTTC. It encodes CASSNRQGVSIETQYF.

The chain links TRBV7-8 to TRBJ1-5; 11 bases map to TRBD1. Germline loops: CDR1 SGHVS, CDR2 FQNEAQ. The CDR3 covers 19 residues. The V and J ends lost 5 bases and 0 bases, in that order; junction bases with no gene match: 12. CDR3 in DNA: TGTGCCAGCAGCCGACGGACAGGGGGCCGGGGATATAGCAATCAGCCCCAGCATTTT. Protein: CASSRRTGGRGYSNQPQHF.

V usage is TRBV2 and J usage is TRBJ1-5; D gene ambiguous. The CDR3 is 14 residues long. The V end lost 4 bases, the J end lost 8 bases, and 15 bases lay between the germline ends. The germline CDR1 and CDR2 sequences are SNHLY and FYNNEI. DNA of the CDR3: TGTGCCAGCAGTGGCGGTCGGAAGGGCGAGCCCCAGCATTTT. This gives the protein CASSGGRKGEPQHF.

The chain recombines TRBV28 with TRBJ1-4, with D perhaps TRBD1 (6 bases). There are 18 residues in the CDR3. Trimming cost V 2 bases and J 8 bases, with 24 bases left between them. Germline V gene sequence: CDR1 MDHEN, CDR2 SYDVKM. The CDR3 protein is CASSLDWAVGAVREKLFF. CDR3 nucleotides: TGTGCCAGCAGTTTAGATTGGGCTGTGGGGGCAGTAAGGGAAAAACTGTTTTTT. Filled out from reference TRBV28 and TRBJ1-4, the complete variable domain reads DVKVTQSSRYLVKRTGEKVFLECVQDMDHENMFWYRQDPGLGLRLIYFSYDVKMKEKGDIPEGYSVSREKKERFSLILESASTNQTSMYLCASSLDWAVGAVREKLFFGSGTQLSVL.

This chain connects TRBV10-1 to TRBJ2-7; D unclear. The CDR3 runs 12 residues. The ends were cut back, 3 bases at V and 5 bases at J, with 8 bases in the middle. CDR1 WNHNN and CDR2 SYGVQD come from the germline V gene (reference sequence). CDR3 nucleotide sequence: TGCGCCAGCAGTGAAGACATACACGAGCAGTACTTC. This translates into CASSEDIHEQYF.

This chain joins TRBV29-1 and TRBJ1-1, with D hard to call. This CDR3 contains 12 residues. Germline V gives CDR1 SQVTM, CDR2 ANQGSEA. V lost 3 bases and J 2 bases, leaving 7 bases between the germline ends. This CDR3 reads CSVEAVNTEAFF. Written as DNA, the CDR3 is TGCAGCGTTGAGGCAGTCAACACTGAAGCTTTCTTT.